This T cell receptor beta chain was retrieved from a study of CD8+ T cells in alopecia areata. Study-wide background: Patients in the treated group were given tofacitinib by mouth, 5 to 10 mg twice a day. Study findings and constraints: Among patients, TCR sharing was less clear than in mice, a difference possibly due in part to HLA diversity in the patient population.

Investigators isolated RNA and reverse transcribed it into cDNA to act as the sequencing template. The method was immunoSEQ multiplex PCR; TCRdb's version includes in-frame clones alone and lacks a portion of them. The sample lists 150,000 to 200,000 clones, 50% to 60% seen once, with around 15% in the top ten. As concerns this clone: Its matching antigen is unknown.

The CDR3 contains 12 residues. Trimming took 0 bases from V and 5 from J, leaving 5 bases between them. CDR1 MGHDK and CDR2 SYGVNS come from the germline V gene. This chain uses TRBV25-1 with TRBJ2-7; D gene uncertain. The sample here was CD4+ T cells sorted from blood, taken at week 0. This clonotype was sampled from a human donor with alopecia areata. The CDR3: CASSEYGHEQYF. The CDR3 nucleotides are TGTGCCAGCAGTGAATATGGGCACGAGCAGTACTTC.